A selection of T cell receptor beta chains follows, all from one sample in a study of persistence of HIV-infected CD4 T cells. Clones were read by immunoSEQ multiplex PCR, and TCRdb kept only the in-frame ones, dropping some. This repertoire shows 30,000 to 45,000 clones, 80% found once; its top ten account for 1.5% to 2%. No cognate antigen is known for these TCRs. The sample consisted of CD4+ T cells sorted from PBMCs after approximately 19-hour stimulation, taken from a patient who received antiretroviral therapy. The source is an adult man with HIV who was CMV-seropositive. Both conserved end residues are part of each CDR3. Each record gives: D gene, J gene, V gene, clone size, CDR3 DNA, CDR3 protein. The D gene is left open where the match is weak. Where a row states a size, it is once, few, many or the class of an expanded clone; other rows omit it.

D gene: NA
J gene: TRBJ2-2
V gene: TRBV6-5
clone size: NA
CDR3 DNA: TGTGCCAGCAGCTCTAGGGGTCGCACCGGGGAGCTGTTTTTT
CDR3 protein: CASSSRGRTGELFF

D gene: NA
J gene: TRBJ2-7
V gene: TRBV28
clone size: few
CDR3 DNA: TGTGCCAGCAGTTGGAGTTACGAGCAGTACTTC
CDR3 protein: CASSWSYEQYF

D gene: NA
J gene: TRBJ2-7
V gene: TRBV6-1
clone size: NA
CDR3 DNA: TGTGCCAGCAGTGATCCCGGACAGAGCTACGAGCAGTACTTC
CDR3 protein: CASSDPGQSYEQYF

D gene: TRBD2
J gene: TRBJ2-3
V gene: TRBV14
clone size: once
CDR3 DNA: TGTGCCAGCAGGGCTACCGATAGCGGGGGCACAGATACGCAGTATTTT
CDR3 protein: CASRATDSGGTDTQYF

D gene: NA
J gene: TRBJ1-1
V gene: TRBV18
clone size: once
CDR3 DNA: TGTGCCAGCTCACCACAGGGAAGGAACACTGAAGCTTTCTTT
CDR3 protein: CASSPQGRNTEAFF

D gene: NA
J gene: TRBJ2-7
V gene: TRBV6-6
clone size: NA
CDR3 DNA: TGTGCCAGCAGTTACCGGGACGGCCCCTACGAGCAGTACTTC
CDR3 protein: CASSYRDGPYEQYF

D gene: NA
J gene: TRBJ1-2
V gene: TRBV28
clone size: NA
CDR3 DNA: TGTGCCAGCAGTTTAAGTAGGGCGGTCTATGGCTACACCTTC
CDR3 protein: CASSLSRAVYGYTF

D gene: TRBD1
J gene: TRBJ1-4
V gene: TRBV6-5
clone size: NA
CDR3 DNA: TGTGCCAGCAGCGACATGGACAGGGATGAAAAACTGTTTTTT
CDR3 protein: CASSDMDRDEKLFF

D gene: NA
J gene: TRBJ2-2
V gene: TRBV7-6
clone size: NA
CDR3 DNA: TGTGCCAGCAGCCCCGACCCGCAGCGGGAGCTGTTTTTT
CDR3 protein: CASSPDPQRELFF

D gene: TRBD1
J gene: TRBJ1-6
V gene: TRBV6-5
clone size: medium-sized
CDR3 DNA: TGTGCCAGCAGGCTGGACAGGGGGCGGTATTCACCCCTCCACTTT
CDR3 protein: CASRLDRGRYSPLHF

D gene: NA
J gene: TRBJ1-3
V gene: TRBV5-1
clone size: once
CDR3 DNA: TGCGCCAGCAGCCGGCTCCCGGACAGAACGGACACCATATATTTT
CDR3 protein: CASSRLPDRTDTIYF

D gene: NA
J gene: TRBJ1-1
V gene: TRBV7-2
clone size: NA
CDR3 DNA: TGTGCCAGCAGCCTAATGCAGGGGAACACTGAAGCTTTCTTT
CDR3 protein: CASSLMQGNTEAFF

D gene: TRBD2
J gene: TRBJ2-3
V gene: TRBV9
clone size: NA
CDR3 DNA: TGTGCCAGCAGCGTATCGACTAGCACTAGCACAGATACGCAGTATTTT
CDR3 protein: CASSVSTSTSTDTQYF

D gene: NA
J gene: TRBJ1-1
V gene: TRBV7-3
clone size: NA
CDR3 DNA: TGTGCCAGCAGCTCAAAGGGGGGGAACACTGAAGCTTTCTTT
CDR3 protein: CASSSKGGNTEAFF

D gene: NA
J gene: TRBJ2-1
V gene: TRBV24-1
clone size: NA
CDR3 DNA: TGTGCCACCAGTGATTTGGGGGGGCAAGGGCAGTTCTTC
CDR3 protein: CATSDLGGQGQFF

D gene: NA
J gene: TRBJ2-3
V gene: TRBV29-1
clone size: NA
CDR3 DNA: TGCAGCGTCGAAAGCCAGGTCCGAGATACGCAGTATTTT
CDR3 protein: CSVESQVRDTQYF

D gene: NA
J gene: TRBJ2-2
V gene: TRBV15
clone size: once
CDR3 DNA: TGTGCCACGGCCGGGTACTCGAACACCGGGGAGCTGTTTTTT
CDR3 protein: CATAGYSNTGELFF

D gene: NA
J gene: TRBJ2-5
V gene: TRBV24-1
clone size: NA
CDR3 DNA: TGTGCCACCAGTGATTCCAGGGTAGGCGAGACCCAGTACTTC
CDR3 protein: CATSDSRVGETQYF

D gene: NA
J gene: TRBJ2-3
V gene: TRBV6-2/TRBV6-3
clone size: NA
CDR3 DNA: TGTGCCAGCAGTTTTGGGGGGCTCGGAGCAGATACGCAGTATTTT
CDR3 protein: CASSFGGLGADTQYF

D gene: NA
J gene: TRBJ2-7
V gene: TRBV27
clone size: once
CDR3 DNA: TGTGCCAGCAGTTCCGACAGAGCCTACGAGCAGTACTTC
CDR3 protein: CASSSDRAYEQYF

D gene: TRBD1
J gene: TRBJ1-2
V gene: TRBV6-1
clone size: NA
CDR3 DNA: TGTGCCAGCAGCGACAGAGGACAGGTCCAAGCAGCCTACACCTTC
CDR3 protein: CASSDRGQVQAAYTF

D gene: TRBD1
J gene: TRBJ1-5
V gene: TRBV19
clone size: few
CDR3 DNA: TGTGCCAGTAGTCACGACAGGGACCAGCCCCAGCATTTT
CDR3 protein: CASSHDRDQPQHF

D gene: NA
J gene: TRBJ2-2
V gene: TRBV5-1
clone size: NA
CDR3 DNA: TGCGCCAGCAGCTTGGACCCTGCAGGGAACACCGGGGAGCTGTTTTTT
CDR3 protein: CASSLDPAGNTGELFF

D gene: NA
J gene: TRBJ1-3
V gene: TRBV3-1/TRBV3-2
clone size: NA
CDR3 DNA: TGTGCCAGCAGCCAAGCAGGGAGCTCTGGAAACACCATATATTTT
CDR3 protein: CASSQAGSSGNTIYF

D gene: NA
J gene: TRBJ1-1
V gene: TRBV14
clone size: few
CDR3 DNA: TGTGCCAGCAGCCCCTGGGCGGTGAACACTGAAGCTTTCTTT
CDR3 protein: CASSPWAVNTEAFF

D gene: NA
J gene: TRBJ1-1
V gene: TRBV2
clone size: NA
CDR3 DNA: TGTGCCAGCAGTGAGACCCAGGGAACGACTGAAGCTTTCTTT
CDR3 protein: CASSETQGTTEAFF

D gene: NA
J gene: TRBJ1-2
V gene: TRBV6-5
clone size: NA
CDR3 DNA: TGTGCCAGCAGTTACTCTTACACCTATGGCTACACCTTC
CDR3 protein: CASSYSYTYGYTF

D gene: TRBD1
J gene: TRBJ1-3
V gene: TRBV14
clone size: NA
CDR3 DNA: TGTGCCAGCAGCCTCCGACAGGGTCAGGACACCATATATTTT
CDR3 protein: CASSLRQGQDTIYF

D gene: NA
J gene: TRBJ1-6
V gene: TRBV6-1
clone size: NA
CDR3 DNA: TGTGCCAGCAGTGAACGTTACTATTCACCCCTCCACTTT
CDR3 protein: CASSERYYSPLHF

D gene: NA
J gene: TRBJ2-3
V gene: TRBV2
clone size: NA
CDR3 DNA: TGTGCCAGCTGTCGAAACAGTTTAATAGCAGATACGCAGTATTTT
CDR3 protein: CASCRNSLIADTQYF

D gene: NA
J gene: TRBJ1-6
V gene: TRBV6-2/TRBV6-3
clone size: NA
CDR3 DNA: TGTGCCAGCAGTTCCCTCTCTGGCGGCTATTCACCCCTCCACTTT
CDR3 protein: CASSSLSGGYSPLHF

D gene: NA
J gene: TRBJ1-1
V gene: TRBV28
clone size: NA
CDR3 DNA: TGTGCCAGCGCAGCGGGCCCTCCAGGAAGCACTGAAGCTTTCTTT
CDR3 protein: CASAAGPPGSTEAFF

D gene: NA
J gene: TRBJ1-1
V gene: TRBV7-6
clone size: NA
CDR3 DNA: TGTGCCAGCAGCTCCCACCGGGGGGCAGACCGCCGGGGAACTGAAGCTTTCTTT
CDR3 protein: CASSSHRGADRRGTEAFF

D gene: NA
J gene: TRBJ2-3
V gene: TRBV10-2
clone size: NA
CDR3 DNA: TGCGCCAGCAGTGAGTTTTCCCGGGGCCTAGATACGCAGTATTTT
CDR3 protein: CASSEFSRGLDTQYF

D gene: NA
J gene: TRBJ1-6
V gene: TRBV5-4
clone size: once
CDR3 DNA: TGTGCCAGCAGCGGGGGGTCACAGATTAATTCACCCCTCCACTTT
CDR3 protein: CASSGGSQINSPLHF

D gene: NA
J gene: TRBJ1-3
V gene: TRBV3-1/TRBV3-2
clone size: NA
CDR3 DNA: TGTGCCAGCAGCCAAGCAAGGGGCACCAGAAACACCATATATTTT
CDR3 protein: CASSQARGTRNTIYF

D gene: TRBD2
J gene: TRBJ2-1
V gene: TRBV6-1
clone size: NA
CDR3 DNA: TGTGCCAGCAGTGAAGACGGGACTAGCGGGGGCCTTTACAATGAGCAGTTCTTC
CDR3 protein: CASSEDGTSGGLYNEQFF

D gene: NA
J gene: TRBJ2-2
V gene: TRBV7-9
clone size: NA
CDR3 DNA: TGTGCCAGCAGCTCCCGGAACTCAAACACCGGGGAGCTGTTTTTT
CDR3 protein: CASSSRNSNTGELFF

D gene: TRBD2
J gene: TRBJ2-5
V gene: TRBV9
clone size: NA
CDR3 DNA: TGTGCCAGCAGCCCGGGTGGGGGGGGAGAGACCCAGTACTTC
CDR3 protein: CASSPGGGGETQYF

D gene: NA
J gene: TRBJ2-1
V gene: TRBV24-1
clone size: NA
CDR3 DNA: TGTGCCACCAGTGACCCGACAGGAAACAATGAGCAGTTCTTC
CDR3 protein: CATSDPTGNNEQFF

D gene: NA
J gene: TRBJ1-2
V gene: TRBV19
clone size: NA
CDR3 DNA: TGTGCCAGTAGTCCCCGTAACTATGGCTACACCTTC
CDR3 protein: CASSPRNYGYTF

D gene: NA
J gene: TRBJ1-2
V gene: TRBV19
clone size: NA
CDR3 DNA: TGTGCCAGTAGTATTCTGAAGGGCGGAGGGGATGGCTACACCTTC
CDR3 protein: CASSILKGGGDGYTF

D gene: NA
J gene: TRBJ1-5
V gene: TRBV19
clone size: once
CDR3 DNA: TGTGCCAGTAAGGGACCGACGAGCAATCAGCCCCAGCATTTT
CDR3 protein: CASKGPTSNQPQHF

D gene: TRBD1
J gene: TRBJ2-2
V gene: TRBV7-9
clone size: NA
CDR3 DNA: TGTGCCAGCATAGCGGGACAGGGGATCACCGGGGAGCTGTTTTTT
CDR3 protein: CASIAGQGITGELFF

D gene: TRBD2
J gene: TRBJ2-1
V gene: TRBV24-1
clone size: few
CDR3 DNA: TGTGCCACCAGCCCAGCGGGACCTACGGTCAATGAGCAGTTCTTC
CDR3 protein: CATSPAGPTVNEQFF

D gene: NA
J gene: TRBJ1-4
V gene: TRBV18
clone size: NA
CDR3 DNA: TGTGCCAGCTCTTCCCTTGAAAATGAAAAACTGTTTTTT
CDR3 protein: CASSSLENEKLFF

D gene: TRBD1
J gene: TRBJ1-3
V gene: TRBV7-6
clone size: few
CDR3 DNA: TGTGCCAGCAGCCTGCTATTAACCCACGGACAGGCCTCCTCTGGAAACACCATATATTTT
CDR3 protein: CASSLLLTHGQASSGNTIYF

D gene: TRBD2
J gene: TRBJ2-7
V gene: TRBV28
clone size: NA
CDR3 DNA: TGTGCCAGCAGGAGAAGAGGGACTAGCGGGTCCTACGAGCAGTACTTC
CDR3 protein: CASRRRGTSGSYEQYF

D gene: NA
J gene: TRBJ2-3
V gene: TRBV6-1
clone size: NA
CDR3 DNA: TGTGCCAGCAGCCGGAGGGGTGGGGCAGATACGCAGTATTTT
CDR3 protein: CASSRRGGADTQYF

D gene: NA
J gene: TRBJ1-1
V gene: TRBV5-5
clone size: NA
CDR3 DNA: TGTGCCAGCAGCCGTATGGAATTTGAAGCTTTCTTT
CDR3 protein: CASSRMEFEAFF

D gene: NA
J gene: TRBJ2-7
V gene: TRBV5-4
clone size: NA
CDR3 DNA: TGTGCCAGCAGCTTGGTAGGGGGGGAAGAGCAGTACTTC
CDR3 protein: CASSLVGGEEQYF

D gene: NA
J gene: TRBJ2-6
V gene: TRBV3-1/TRBV3-2
clone size: NA
CDR3 DNA: TGTGCCAGCAGCCCGGCCGAGGGATCGGGCTCTGGGGCCAACGTCCTGACTTTC
CDR3 protein: CASSPAEGSGSGANVLTF

D gene: TRBD1
J gene: TRBJ2-4
V gene: TRBV3-1/TRBV3-2
clone size: NA
CDR3 DNA: TGTGCCAGCAGCACCGCTAGGGCAGGGGGCAACATTCAGTACTTC
CDR3 protein: CASSTARAGGNIQYF

D gene: NA
J gene: TRBJ1-1
V gene: TRBV12-5
clone size: few
CDR3 DNA: TGTGCTAGTGGTTTGTACGTTGAGGGGAAAAAGGACACTGAAGCTTTCTTT
CDR3 protein: CASGLYVEGKKDTEAFF